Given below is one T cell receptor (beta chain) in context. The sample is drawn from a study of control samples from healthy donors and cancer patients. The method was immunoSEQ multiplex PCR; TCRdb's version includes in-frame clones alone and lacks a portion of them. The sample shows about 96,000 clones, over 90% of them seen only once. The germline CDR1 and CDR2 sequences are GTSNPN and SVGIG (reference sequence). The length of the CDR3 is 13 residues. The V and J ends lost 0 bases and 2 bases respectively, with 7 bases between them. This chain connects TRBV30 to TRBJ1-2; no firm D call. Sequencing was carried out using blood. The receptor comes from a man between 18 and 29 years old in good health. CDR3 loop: CAWSVQKNYGYTF. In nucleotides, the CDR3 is TGTGCCTGGAGTGTACAAAAAAACTATGGCTACACCTTC.